The present TCR beta chain was sequenced within a study of HIV-infected patients and healthy controls. cDNA was made from approximately 0.55 ug RNA using alpha and beta constant primers. Alpha and beta chain libraries were made separately by chain-specific third strand synthesis with multiplexing indices. TCRdb itself ran the 5' RACE reads through MiXCR, one entry per CDR3 protein. The repertoire consists of roughly 20,000 distinct CDR3 sequences, with approximately 12% occurring once and the leading ten covering more than 9.5%. General study points: HIV-infected patients shared fewer CDR3 sequences between individuals than healthy controls.

This clonotype qualifies as medium-sized (0.01 to 0.1%). Its antigen is unknown. All unsorted peripheral T cells were captured because whole blood was used without fractionation. RNA came from 2.5 to 3 ml of peripheral blood. The sequencing sample was made of blood. The sequence was collected from an adult in good health.

DNA for the CDR3: TGTGCCAGCTCACCCTTCGACAGGGCAACTAATGAAAAACTGTTTTTT. As protein: CASSPFDRATNEKLFF. This chain uses TRBV18 with TRBJ1-4, with 7 bases identical to TRBD1. Germline CDR1 and CDR2: KGHSH and LQKENI. V lost 3 bases, J lost 0 bases, and 4 bases stayed unmatched. This CDR3 spans 16 amino acids.